Detailed here is one T cell receptor beta chain. Some clones are missing from TCRdb's copy, which holds only in-frame ones; the method was immunoSEQ multiplex PCR. The sample carries around 230,000 clones, more than 80% recorded once. This specimen belongs to a study of blood T cell repertoires in COVID-19. Looking at the study overall: Sites in the United States, Italy and Spain provided acute and convalescent COVID-19 samples.

Cohort assignment relied on participant-reported clinical history. Germline CDR1 SGHVS, CDR2 FQNEAQ. The CDR3 runs 11 residues. The V gene lost 2 bases and the J gene lost 5 bases, with 3 bases spanning the gap. Sequencing was carried out using PBMCs or T cells enriched from blood (not recorded which). The sequence derives from a man in his forties who had recovered from COVID-19. The chain combines TRBV7-8 with TRBJ2-5, with D hard to call. The CDR3 loop reads CASSLSETQYF. The CDR3 DNA reads as TGTGCCAGCAGCTTATCGGAGACCCAGTACTTC.